This TCR beta chain came from a study of cytomegalovirus exposure and HLA in healthy donors. The ends lost 5 bases at V and 4 bases at J; junction bases unmatched: 12. Germline loops: CDR1 SEHNR, CDR2 FQNEAQ (reference sequence). The length of the CDR3 is 16 residues. Amplification used 60 Vbeta primers and 13 Jbeta primers. Libraries were prepared by immunoSEQ multiplex PCR; TCRdb keeps only in-frame clonotypes and omits some of them. The sample yields 140,000 or so clones, 75% to 85% seen once. The J gene is TRBJ2-3, the V gene TRBV7-9; 7 nucleotides agree with TRBD2. The receptor's source is a woman younger than 35 in good health and CMV-seropositive. Sequenced: PBMCs. The DNA of the CDR3 is TGTGCCAGCAGCCCAACGGACGGGGGGTTTGCAGATACGCAGTATTTT. This codes for CASSPTDGGFADTQYF.